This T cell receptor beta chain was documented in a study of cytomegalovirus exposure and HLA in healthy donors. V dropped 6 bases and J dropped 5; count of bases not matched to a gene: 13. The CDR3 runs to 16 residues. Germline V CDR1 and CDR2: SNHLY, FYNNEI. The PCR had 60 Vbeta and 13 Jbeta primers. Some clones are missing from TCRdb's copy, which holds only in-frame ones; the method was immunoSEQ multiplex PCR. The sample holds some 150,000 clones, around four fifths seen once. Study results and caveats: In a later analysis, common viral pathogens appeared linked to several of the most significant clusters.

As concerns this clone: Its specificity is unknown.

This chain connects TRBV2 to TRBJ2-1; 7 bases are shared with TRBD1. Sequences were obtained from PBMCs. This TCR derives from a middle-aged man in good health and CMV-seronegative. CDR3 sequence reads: CASRRLRTGADNEQFF. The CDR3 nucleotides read TGTGCCAGCAGAAGACTTCGTACAGGGGCGGACAATGAGCAGTTCTTC.